This TCR beta chain derives from a study of T cell repertoires in cytomegalovirus infection. Across the whole study: Both a matching HLA type and CMV infection were indicated by public TCR beta signatures. Findings and limits, study-wide: Accumulated public TCR beta family frequency recognized individuals carrying CMV together with the relevant HLA. There were HLA-C-restricted CMV-specific TCR beta clonotypes dominating the ex vivo response.

At least ten counts were recorded for this clonotype. Its matching antigen is unknown. The CDR3 runs 14 residues. CDR1 is SGHTA and CDR2 is FQGNSA in the germline V gene. V lost 1 base to trimming and J lost 5 bases, with 8 bases between them. MiXCR, applied by TCRdb to the reads, yields one record per CDR3 protein. The sample has about 250,000 distinct CDR3 sequences; over 9% are singletons. This sequence originates from a human donor in good health (CMV status not recorded). Some clones in this sample may be carry-over from other donors' samples. The rearrangement joins TRBV7-2 to TRBJ1-4; D unclear. The sequenced sample consisted of PBMCs. CDR3: CASSLGSENEKLFF. The CDR3 nucleotides read TGTGCCAGCAGCTTAGGGTCGGAAAATGAAAAACTGTTTTTT.